This T cell receptor beta chain was recorded in a study of beta chain features in type 1 diabetes. Background on the study: In age, gender and cell yields, patients were similar to healthy donors. Sorted cells examined across all samples numbered around 100 million.

Expressed TCRB transcripts were sequenced, since all the RNA that had been isolated was reverse transcribed. Naive, central memory and regulatory T cell samples yielded a few million reads on average. The protocol was immunoSEQ multiplex PCR, while the TCRdb copy is restricted to in-frame clones and leaves out a portion. The top ten hold approximately 0.02% of the sample, which has hundreds of thousands of clones, roughly 13% seen once. Study-wide findings and caveats: Among all four CD4+ subsets, Type 1 diabetes patients had TCRB CDR3s that were moderately but significantly shorter.

Note on this clone: Its antigen is still unknown.

This CDR3 region has 15 residues. Germline assignment: CDR1 SEHNR and CDR2 FQNEAQ (reference sequence). V was pared by 4 bases and J by 6 bases, with 16 bases between. The chain is built from TRBV7-9 and TRBJ1-5; the D gene is possibly TRBD1 (6 bases). The sample was naive CD4+ T cells from blood. The sequence derives from a man aged 18-30 years with type 1 diabetes. This CDR3 is CASSSLQGLGQPQHF. The CDR3 DNA is TGTGCCAGCAGCTCCTTGCAGGGGTTAGGTCAGCCCCAGCATTTT.